This T cell receptor beta chain was identified in a study of blood T cells in healthy people across ages. Study results and limitations: Diversity was higher, and naive CD4+ cells more numerous, in long-lived donors than in aged donors. As age increased, TCR beta diversity per million T cells fell in a roughly linear fashion. Unsorted PBMC input precluded a conclusive naive versus antigen-experienced comparison.

At least 7 million PBMCs were isolated per sample. Alongside a J-beta primer mix, a sample-barcoded 5' primer served in a second PCR lasting roughly 7 to 11 cycles. TCRdb independently ran MiXCR on the 5' RACE reads; one entry per CDR3 protein. The sample lists 650,000 to 700,000 distinct CDR3 sequences, approximately 30% occurring once. In regard to this clonotype: Its antigen is undetermined.

Germline assignment: CDR1 PRHDT and CDR2 FYEKMQ (reference sequence). The CDR3 totals 14 residues. The sample was blood. The chain is built from TRBV13 and TRBJ2-5; either TRBD1 or TRBD2 may supply D (6 bases each). The assigned J gene may be wrong: the sequence end matches TRBJ2-7 better. The TCR originated in a woman older than 75 in good health. Here the CDR3 reads CASSLEGVPYEQYF. CDR3 nucleotide sequence: TGTGCCAGCAGCTTGGAGGGGGTCCCCTACGAGCAGTACTTC.